The 10 T cell receptor beta chains listed next were all sequenced from one sample in a study of blood T cell repertoires in COVID-19. TCRdb's table, derived via immunoSEQ multiplex PCR, lists solely in-frame clones and lacks some. The table lists roughly 250,000 clones, approximately 86% of them singletons. The sequencing sample was made of PBMCs or T cells enriched from blood (not recorded which). The origin of the receptors is a woman aged 25-40 years with acute COVID-19.

The CDR3 region has the DNA TGTGCCAGCAGTCCCGGGACAGGGGTGTCTGAAGCTTTCTTT. Translated: CASSPGTGVSEAFF. The V and J genes are TRBV5-6 and TRBJ1-1; TRBD1 aligns across 10 bases. V gave up 5 bases and J gave up 6 bases; unmatched junction bases: 7. The CDR3 has 14 amino acids. Germline lookup yields CDR1 SGHDT and CDR2 YYEEEE.

J is TRBJ2-2 and V is TRBV11-3; 10 nucleotides align to TRBD2. The ends lost 3 bases at V and 6 bases at J; junction bases unmatched: 10. The CDR3 contains 17 residues. Germline values: CDR1 SGHNT, CDR2 YENEEA. CDR3 sequence reads: CASSFSLAGGVAGELFF. The CDR3 nucleotides read TGTGCCAGCAGCTTTTCATTAGCGGGAGGTGTCGCCGGGGAGCTGTTTTTT.

This chain connects TRBV7-9 to TRBJ2-7, with D maybe TRBD1 (6 bases). This CDR3 is 14 amino acids long. The germline V gene has CDR1 SEHNR and CDR2 FQNEAQ (reference sequence). Trimming left V 4 bases short and J 2 bases short, with 12 bases between. CDR3: CASSSRDNAYEQYF. In DNA form, the CDR3 reads TGTGCCAGCAGCTCCCGGGACAATGCCTACGAGCAGTACTTC.

This sequence joins TRBV19 and TRBJ2-1; 7 bases align to TRBD1. Per germline, CDR1 LNHDA and CDR2 SQIVND (reference sequence). Trimming removed 3 bases from V and 3 bases from J; junction bases left unmatched: 2. The CDR3 totals 14 residues. CDR3 DNA sequence: TGTGCCAGTAGTATCGGGGACAGCTACAATGAGCAGTTCTTC. Translated: CASSIGDSYNEQFF.

V gene TRBV12-3 or TRBV12-4 combines with J gene TRBJ1-6, with D hard to call. Between the trimmed V and J ends, which lost 4 bases and 9 bases, there was a span of 10 bases. The CDR3 has 13 amino acids. CDR3 bases: TGTGCCAGCAGTTGGGAAGCGGCTTCACCCCTCCACTTT. Its translation: CASSWEAASPLHF.

CDR3 residues: CASSQARVNYEQYF. In DNA, the CDR3 is TGCGCCAGCAGCCAAGCCAGGGTCAACTACGAGCAGTACTTC. The chain carries TRBV4-3 and TRBJ2-7; possible D gene TRBD1, 5 bases. Trimming shortened V by 1 base and J by 3 bases, and 10 bases separated the two germline ends. Germline V gene sequence: CDR1 LGHNA, CDR2 YSLEER. The CDR3 extends over 14 amino acids.

The chain has TRBV3-1 (or the pseudogene TRBV3-2) and TRBJ1-4; 10 bases are shared with TRBD1. Losses at the gene ends were 3 bases for V and 7 bases for J; bases not matched to a gene: 8. The CDR3 loop spans 16 amino acids. Germline V CDR1 and CDR2: LGHDT, YNNKEL (reference sequence). The CDR3 loop reads CASSHGDRGIGEKLFF. CDR3 nucleotide sequence: TGTGCCAGCAGCCACGGGGACAGGGGCATTGGTGAAAAACTGTTTTTT.

The rearrangement uses TRBV29-1 and TRBJ2-5; D perhaps matches TRBD1 (6 bases). CDR3 length equals 13 residues. Germline CDR1 SQVTM, CDR2 ANQGSEA. V lost 4 bases and J 4 bases, leaving 13 bases between the germline ends. The CDR3 bases are TGCAGCGTTGTTGGGACAATGGGAGAGACCCAGTACTTC. Translation: CSVVGTMGETQYF.

The gene calls are TRBV10-1 and TRBJ2-3; 7 bases are a match to TRBD2. The trim removed 2 bases at V and 0 bases at J, leaving 5 bases unmatched. The CDR3 covers 16 residues. Germline loops: CDR1 WNHNN, CDR2 SYGVQD (reference sequence). The CDR3 spells CASSERVGGSTDTQYF. CDR3 coding DNA: TGCGCCAGCAGTGAGAGAGTGGGGGGGAGCACAGATACGCAGTATTTT.

DNA of the CDR3: TGTGCCTGGGGAGTCGAGGCTTCCAAACAAGAGACCCAGTACTTC. The encoded protein is CAWGVEASKQETQYF. The gene calls are TRBV30 and TRBJ2-5, with D unresolved. There are 15 residues in the CDR3. V lost 5 bases and J lost 2, with 18 bases in between. The germline V gene has CDR1 GTSNPN and CDR2 SVGIG (reference sequence).